A selection of T cell receptor beta chains follows, all from one sample in a study of blood T cells in healthy people across ages. One entry per CDR3 protein results from TCRdb running MiXCR on the 5' RACE reads. Among approximately 800,000 distinct CDR3 sequences listed, 36% were seen once. The sequencing sample was made of blood. These receptors were taken from a young man in good health. Each CDR3 is given with its conserved first and last residue. Each record gives: D gene, J gene, V gene, clone size, CDR3 DNA, CDR3 protein. D genes are given only for firm matches. A row's size may be missing; if present it is once, few, many or a size class.

>TRBD1|TRBJ2-1|TRBV5-1|-
TGCGCCAGCAGCTCGAACAGGGGGCAGTCCTACAATGAGCAGTTCTTC
CASSSNRGQSYNEQFF
>-|TRBJ1-6|TRBV5-1|-
TGCGCCAGCAGCGGGGGGGGCTCCGGTGATTCACCCCTCCACTTT
CASSGGGSGDSPLHF
>-|TRBJ1-2|TRBV2|-
TGTGCCGGGAAGACAGGTCTTTATGGCTACACCTTC
CAGKTGLYGYTF
>-|TRBJ2-7|TRBV6-1|few
TGTGCCAGCCATAAGGACAGCTTCTACGAGCAGTACTTC
CASHKDSFYEQYF
>-|TRBJ2-1|TRBV20-1|-
TGCAGTAGTTCCCGGACACCCAACAATGAGCAGTTCTTC
CSSSRTPNNEQFF
>TRBD2|TRBJ2-5|TRBV3-1|-
TGTGCCAGCACAGAGCGGGGGGGAACCGTCCCCCAAGAGACCCAGTACTTC
CASTERGGTVPQETQYF
>-|TRBJ2-3|TRBV2|many
TGTGCCAGCAGGAGGGACAGCACAGATACGCAGTATTTT
CASRRDSTDTQYF
>-|TRBJ1-2|TRBV7-2|few
TGTGCCAGCAGCTTAAGGGGCAGTTCCTATGGCTACACCTTC
CASSLRGSSYGYTF
>-|TRBJ1-2|TRBV4-1|-
TGCGCCAGCAGCCAAGTGGCGACAGCAAACTATGGCTACACCTTC
CASSQVATANYGYTF
>-|TRBJ2-1|TRBV7-2|many
TGTGCCAGCAGCTCTCCGACTGGCCTCAATGAGCAGTTCTTC
CASSSPTGLNEQFF